The 24 T cell receptor beta chains below all came from one sample that was sequenced in a study of control samples from healthy donors and cancer patients. Generated by immunoSEQ multiplex PCR, the TCRdb table keeps only in-frame clones and is missing some. Of about 140,000 clones listed, more than 90% were seen once; the top ten hold about 11%. The specimen sequenced was blood. These receptor sequences come from a young man in good health.

This chain's CDR3 is CACTVPSGSHYNEQFF. DNA for the CDR3: TGTGCCTGCACGGTCCCAAGCGGGAGCCATTACAATGAGCAGTTCTTC. The chain is built from TRBV30 and TRBJ2-1, with TRBD2 matching 8 bases. The CDR3 has 16 residues. CDR1 and CDR2 from the germline V gene are GTSNPN and SVGIG (reference sequence). Trimming cost V 6 bases and J 4 bases; bases outside gene matches: 14.

V usage is TRBV11-2 and J usage is TRBJ2-3; the match to TRBD2 covers 14 bases. V lost 0 bases to trimming and J lost 4 bases; unmatched junction nucleotides: 12. The CDR3 spans 20 residues. Looked up from germline, CDR1 is SGHAT and CDR2 is FQNNGV. The CDR3 DNA reads as TGTGCCAGCAGCTTAGATCTAGGGACTAGCGGGAGAGGAGGGGCAGATACGCAGTATTTT. Protein: CASSLDLGTSGRGGADTQYF.

The chain employs TRBV30 and TRBJ2-5, with 7 bases identical to TRBD1. The V gene's germline CDR1 is GTSNPN and CDR2 SVGIG (reference sequence). Germline trimming cut 0 bases from V and 4 bases from J; bases unmatched to any gene: 5. This CDR3 spans 14 amino acids. The chain's CDR3 is CAWSVTGAGETQYF. The DNA of the CDR3 is TGTGCCTGGAGTGTAACAGGGGCGGGAGAGACCCAGTACTTC.

The V call is TRBV5-6, the J call TRBJ1-2; perhaps TRBD1 as D (5 bases). V dropped 0 bases and J dropped 5 bases, with 11 bases sitting between them. This CDR3 has 14 amino acids. Germline V lookup: CDR1 SGHDT, CDR2 YYEEEE. In DNA, the CDR3 is TGTGCCAGCAGCTTGGGGGGCAGGGTATATGGCTACACCTTC. This encodes CASSLGGRVYGYTF.

The chain carries TRBV28 and TRBJ2-7; perhaps TRBD1 as D (5 bases). This CDR3 region has 13 residues. From germline, CDR1 is MDHEN and CDR2 SYDVKM. Trimming pared 7 bases from V and 2 bases from J, leaving 12 bases between. The CDR3 bases are TGTGCCAGCAAAAGGGGCCCACCCTACGAGCAGTACTTC. This encodes CASKRGPPYEQYF.

The chain uses TRBV7-3 and TRBJ2-1; no firm D call. Trimming removed 3 bases at V and 0 bases at J, with 9 bases between. This CDR3 is 15 amino acids long. Germline lookup yields CDR1 SGHTA and CDR2 FQGTGA. The DNA of the CDR3 is TGTGCCAGCAGCTTGAGGAACAGCTCCTACAATGAGCAGTTCTTC. Translation gives CASSLRNSSYNEQFF.

V and J are TRBV12-3 or TRBV12-4 and TRBJ2-3; D remains ambiguous. This CDR3 has 12 amino acids. Trimming cost V 6 bases and J 4 bases, with 8 bases left between them. The CDR3 reads CASSVWADTQYF. As DNA, the CDR3 is TGTGCCAGCAGCGTCTGGGCAGATACGCAGTATTTT.

The V gene is TRBV29-1, the J gene TRBJ2-3; a weak D match, TRBD2 (6 bases). Trimming pared 6 bases from V and 4 bases from J, leaving 17 bases between. CDR1 and CDR2 from the germline V gene are SQVTM and ANQGSEA. CDR3 length: 14 residues. The CDR3 reads CSVQSGVDADTQYF. CDR3 DNA: TGCAGCGTACAGTCGGGAGTTGATGCAGATACGCAGTATTTT.

CDR3 nucleotide sequence: TGTGCCAGCAGTGGGATCTCGGGGCGGGAGCGCCCAGATACGCAGTATTTT. Amino acids: CASSGISGRERPDTQYF. This sequence joins TRBV2 and TRBJ2-3, with 7 bases identical to TRBD2. The CDR3 loop spans 17 amino acids. From germline, CDR1 is SNHLY and CDR2 FYNNEI. The J segment lost 4 bases and the V segment lost 4 bases, leaving 14 bases of the junction unmatched.

The rearrangement uses TRBV19 and TRBJ1-5; possible D gene TRBD1, 6 bases. Per the germline V gene, CDR1 is LNHDA and CDR2 is SQIVND (reference sequence). Trimming took off 7 bases at V and 7 bases at J, with 14 bases between the two ends. The CDR3 runs 13 residues. The CDR3 sequence is CASTQEGGQPQHF. CDR3 sequence (DNA): TGTGCCAGTACCCAGGAGGGGGGCCAGCCCCAGCATTTT.

This clone showed up just once. The V and J genes are TRBV4-1 and TRBJ1-2, with 8 bases matching TRBD1. V was pared by 4 bases and J by 6 bases, with 13 bases of the junction left unmatched. CDR1 MGHRA and CDR2 YSYEKL come from the germline V gene. The CDR3 is made up of 16 amino acids. Written as DNA, the CDR3 is TGCGCCAGCAGCCTTTGGTCGGGACAGGAGATGAATGGCTACACCTTC. Translation: CASSLWSGQEMNGYTF.

The V and J genes are TRBV6-1 and TRBJ2-5, with D maybe TRBD2 (6 bases). Germline CDR1 reads MNHNS; CDR2 reads SASEGT. With 8 bases removed from V and 4 bases from J, the gap between germline ends came to 14 bases. The CDR3 has 13 residues. The CDR3 nucleotides read TGTGCCAGCCGCGGTGGGGGAGGAGAGACCCAGTACTTC. Amino acid sequence: CASRGGGGETQYF.

The chain joins TRBV27 to TRBJ1-6; 12 bases are a match to TRBD1. The V segment lost 5 bases and the J segment 1 base; nucleotides outside the gene matches: 6. The CDR3 runs 18 residues. CDR1 MNHEY and CDR2 SMNVEV come from the germline V gene (reference sequence). CDR3 nucleotide sequence: TGTGCCAGCAGTGACCGGGACAGGGGGCTTTCCTATAATTCACCCCTCCACTTT. Its protein is CASSDRDRGLSYNSPLHF.

The chain uses TRBV11-2 and TRBJ2-1; TRBD1 aligns across 11 bases. J was trimmed by 7 bases and V by 4 bases; bases with no gene match: 9. This CDR3 spans 16 amino acids. Germline V CDR1 and CDR2: SGHAT, FQNNGV. CDR3 protein: CASSSADRGLRNEQFF. CDR3 in DNA: TGTGCCAGCAGCTCGGCGGACAGGGGGCTAAGGAATGAGCAGTTCTTC.

This clone is a singleton in its sample. As DNA, the CDR3 is TGTGCCTGGAGTGTAGCCCCAGATACGCAGTATTTT. Protein sequence: CAWSVAPDTQYF. The chain joins TRBV30 to TRBJ2-3, with D uncertain. CDR1 is GTSNPN and CDR2 is SVGIG in the germline V gene (reference sequence). This CDR3 is built from 12 residues. V was trimmed by 0 bases and J by 4 bases, leaving 5 bases between them.

This chain connects TRBV6-4 to TRBJ2-2, with unresolved D. This CDR3 spans 13 amino acids. From germline, CDR1 is MRHNA and CDR2 SNTAGT. Between the trimmed V and J ends, which lost 0 bases and 7 bases, there was a span of 6 bases. The CDR3 region is CASSDSQVGELFF. Here the CDR3 DNA reads TGTGCCAGCAGTGACTCTCAGGTCGGGGAGCTGTTTTTT.

DNA for the CDR3: TGTGCCAGCGGCACAGGGTCCAACGCGGAAGGCTACACCTTC. Protein sequence: CASGTGSNAEGYTF. The chain carries TRBV27 and TRBJ1-2, with a possible D match to TRBD1 (6 bases). V lost 8 bases, J lost 8 bases, and 21 bases lay in between. This CDR3 comprises 14 residues. Germline CDR1 is MNHEY and CDR2 is SMNVEV (reference sequence).

This chain uses TRBV15 with TRBJ2-1; TRBD1 matches 8 bases. The V gene's germline CDR1 is LNHNV and CDR2 YYDKDF (reference sequence). V gave up 3 bases and J gave up 7 bases; unmatched junction bases: 8. The CDR3 runs 15 residues. The CDR3 here is CATSRTGDFNNEQFF. The CDR3 DNA reads as TGTGCCACCAGCAGGACAGGGGATTTTAATAATGAGCAGTTCTTC.

The chain uses TRBV19 and TRBJ1-5, with 10 bases matching TRBD1. This CDR3 has 16 amino acids. V gave up 5 bases and J gave up 2 bases; unmatched junction bases: 6. Germline V lookup: CDR1 LNHDA, CDR2 SQIVND (reference sequence). The CDR3 reads CASSVGQGTGNQPQHF. CDR3 nucleotides: TGTGCCAGTAGTGTGGGACAGGGGACGGGCAATCAGCCCCAGCATTTT.

This chain links TRBV5-1 with TRBJ1-5, with 9 bases that match TRBD1. The CDR3 covers 15 residues. V trimming: 0 bases; J trimming: 4 bases; junction bases outside the gene matches: 2. Germline loops: CDR1 SGHRS, CDR2 YFSETQ. CDR3: CASSLGQGGNQPQHF. CDR3 bases: TGCGCCAGCAGCTTGGGACAGGGGGGTAATCAGCCCCAGCATTTT.

The chain joins TRBV3-1 (or the pseudogene TRBV3-2) to TRBJ1-4, with D perhaps matching TRBD1 (6 bases). V was clipped by 4 bases and J by 5 bases, with 14 bases between them. The length of the CDR3 is 15 residues. Germline CDR1 and CDR2: LGHDT and YNNKEL (reference sequence). The CDR3 bases are TGTGCCAGCAGCCGCTGGACAGAATCGAATGAAAAACTGTTTTTT. Its protein is CASSRWTESNEKLFF.

The chain carries TRBV3-1 (or the pseudogene TRBV3-2) and TRBJ2-5; 9 bases line up with TRBD1. Germline loops: CDR1 LGHDT, CDR2 YNNKEL (reference sequence). Trimming took 1 base from V and 4 from J; bases not matched to a gene: 4. This CDR3 is 15 amino acids long. The CDR3 loop is CASSQAGTGTETQYF. The CDR3 DNA is TGTGCCAGCAGCCAAGCTGGGACAGGGACAGAGACCCAGTACTTC.

This chain uses TRBV10-3 with TRBJ1-1; perhaps TRBD1 as D (5 bases). This CDR3 comprises 14 residues. Looked up from germline, CDR1 is ENHRY and CDR2 is SYGVKD. V was pared by 2 bases and J by 0 bases, with 7 bases between. CDR3: CAISEAGMNTEAFF. For the CDR3, the DNA is TGTGCCATCAGTGAGGCAGGGATGAACACTGAAGCTTTCTTT.

CDR3 sequence: CASSPGTGPTGTQYF. The CDR3 coding sequence is TGTGCCAGCTCCCCCGGGACAGGGCCGACTGGTACGCAGTATTTT. The chain couples TRBV18 to TRBJ2-3, with 9 bases lining up with TRBD1. From germline, CDR1 is KGHSH and CDR2 LQKENI. This CDR3 spans 15 amino acids. Trimming at V came to 6 bases and at J to 8 bases, leaving 12 bases not matched to a gene.